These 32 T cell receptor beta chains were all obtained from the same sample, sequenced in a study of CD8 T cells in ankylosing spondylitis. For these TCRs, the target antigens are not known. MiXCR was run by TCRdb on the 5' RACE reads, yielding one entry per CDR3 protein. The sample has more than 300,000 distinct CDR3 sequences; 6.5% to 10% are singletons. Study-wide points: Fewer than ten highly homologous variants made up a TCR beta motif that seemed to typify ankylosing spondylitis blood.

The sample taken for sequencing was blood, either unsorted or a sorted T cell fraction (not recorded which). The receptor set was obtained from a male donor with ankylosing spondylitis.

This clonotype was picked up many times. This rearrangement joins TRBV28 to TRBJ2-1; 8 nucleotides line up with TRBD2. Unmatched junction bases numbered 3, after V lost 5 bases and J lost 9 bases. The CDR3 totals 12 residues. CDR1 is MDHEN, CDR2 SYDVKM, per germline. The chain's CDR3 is CASSPLAAEQFF. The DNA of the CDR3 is TGTGCCAGCAGTCCACTAGCGGCTGAGCAGTTCTTC.

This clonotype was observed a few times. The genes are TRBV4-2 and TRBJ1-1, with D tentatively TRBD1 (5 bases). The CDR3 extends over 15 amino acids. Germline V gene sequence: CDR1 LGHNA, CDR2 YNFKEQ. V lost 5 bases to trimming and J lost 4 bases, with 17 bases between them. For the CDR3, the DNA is TGTGCCAGCAGCGAGATTGGGGGGAGGTCCACTGAAGCTTTCTTT. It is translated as CASSEIGGRSTEAFF.

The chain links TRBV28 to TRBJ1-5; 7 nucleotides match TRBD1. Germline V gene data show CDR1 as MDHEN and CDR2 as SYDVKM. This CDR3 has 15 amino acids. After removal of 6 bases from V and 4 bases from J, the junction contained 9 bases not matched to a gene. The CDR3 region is CASREMGQPNQPQHF. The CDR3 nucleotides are TGTGCCAGCAGGGAGATGGGACAGCCAAATCAGCCCCAGCATTTT.

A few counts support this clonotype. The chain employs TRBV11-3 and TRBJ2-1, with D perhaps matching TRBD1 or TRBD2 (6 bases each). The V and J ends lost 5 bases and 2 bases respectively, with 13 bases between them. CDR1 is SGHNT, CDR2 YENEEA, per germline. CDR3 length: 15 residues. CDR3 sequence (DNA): TGTGCCAGCAGCAATAGGAGGGGGGCCTACAATGAGCAGTTCTTC. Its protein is CASSNRRGAYNEQFF.

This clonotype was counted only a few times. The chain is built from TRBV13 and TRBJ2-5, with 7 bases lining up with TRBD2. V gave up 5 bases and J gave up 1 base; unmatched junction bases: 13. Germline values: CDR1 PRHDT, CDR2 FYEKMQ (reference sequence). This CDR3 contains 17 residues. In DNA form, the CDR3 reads TGTGCCAGCAGCCAAGAAGGAGCGGGATGGATCCAAGAGACCCAGTACTTC. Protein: CASSQEGAGWIQETQYF.

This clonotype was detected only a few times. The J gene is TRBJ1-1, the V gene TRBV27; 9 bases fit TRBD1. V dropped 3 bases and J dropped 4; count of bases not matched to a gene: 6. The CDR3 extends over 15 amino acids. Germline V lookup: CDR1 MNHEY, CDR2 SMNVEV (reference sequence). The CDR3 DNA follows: TGTGCCAGCAGTTTGCGGGGGACAGGGACCACTGAAGCTTTCTTT. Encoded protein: CASSLRGTGTTEAFF.

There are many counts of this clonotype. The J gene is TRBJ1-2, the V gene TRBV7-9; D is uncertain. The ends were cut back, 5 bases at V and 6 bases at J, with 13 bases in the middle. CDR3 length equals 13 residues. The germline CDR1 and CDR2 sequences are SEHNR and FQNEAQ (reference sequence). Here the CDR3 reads CASSPSSGHGYTF. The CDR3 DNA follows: TGTGCCAGCAGCCCCAGTTCCGGTCATGGCTACACCTTC.

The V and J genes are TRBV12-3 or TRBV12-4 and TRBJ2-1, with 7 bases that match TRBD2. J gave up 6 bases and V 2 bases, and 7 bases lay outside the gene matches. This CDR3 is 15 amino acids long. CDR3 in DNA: TGTGCCAGCAGTTTATTTGCGGGAGATCGCAATGAGCAGTTCTTC. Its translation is CASSLFAGDRNEQFF.

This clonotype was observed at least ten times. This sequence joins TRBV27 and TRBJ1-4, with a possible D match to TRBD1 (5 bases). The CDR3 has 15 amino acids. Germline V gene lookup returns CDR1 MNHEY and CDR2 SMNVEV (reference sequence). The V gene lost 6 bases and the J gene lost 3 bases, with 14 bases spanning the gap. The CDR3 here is CASRSRGLANEKLFF. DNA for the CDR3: TGTGCCAGCAGGTCCCGGGGCTTAGCTAATGAAAAACTGTTTTTT.

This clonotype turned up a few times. CDR3 sequence: CASFWSPDGYTF. The CDR3 nucleotides read TGTGCCAGCTTTTGGTCGCCAGATGGCTACACCTTC. This chain connects TRBV2 to TRBJ1-2; D gene ambiguous. The CDR3 totals 12 residues. V lost 8 bases and J 6 bases, leaving 13 bases between the germline ends. Per the germline V gene, CDR1 is SNHLY and CDR2 is FYNNEI.

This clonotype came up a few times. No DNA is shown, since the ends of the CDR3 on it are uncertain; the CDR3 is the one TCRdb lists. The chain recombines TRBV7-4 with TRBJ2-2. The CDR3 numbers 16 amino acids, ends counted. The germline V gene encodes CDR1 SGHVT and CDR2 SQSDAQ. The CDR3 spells CASSFPGLAGPGSCFF.

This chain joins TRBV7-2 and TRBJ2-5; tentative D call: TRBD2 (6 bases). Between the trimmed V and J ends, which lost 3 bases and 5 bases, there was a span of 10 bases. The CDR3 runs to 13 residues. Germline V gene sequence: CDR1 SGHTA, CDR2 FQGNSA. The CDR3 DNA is TGTGCCAGCAGCTTTTGGGAGGTCGAGACCCAGTACTTC. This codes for CASSFWEVETQYF.

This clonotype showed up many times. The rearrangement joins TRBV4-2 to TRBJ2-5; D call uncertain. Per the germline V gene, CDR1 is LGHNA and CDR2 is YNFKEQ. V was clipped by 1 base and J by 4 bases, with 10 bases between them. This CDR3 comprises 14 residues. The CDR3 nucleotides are TGTGCCAGCAGCCAAGTGACCCGGAGAGAGACCCAGTACTTC. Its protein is CASSQVTRRETQYF.

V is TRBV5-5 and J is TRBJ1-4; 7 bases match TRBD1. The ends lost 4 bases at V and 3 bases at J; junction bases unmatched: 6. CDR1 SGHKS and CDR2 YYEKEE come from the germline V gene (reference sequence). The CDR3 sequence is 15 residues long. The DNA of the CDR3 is TGTGCCAGCAGCCCGCAGACAGGGTCTAATGAAAAACTGTTTTTT. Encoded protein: CASSPQTGSNEKLFF. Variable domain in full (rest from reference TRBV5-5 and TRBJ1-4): DAGVTQSPTHLIKTRGQQVTLRCSPISGHKSVSWYQQVLGQGPQFIFQYYEKEERGRGNFPDRFSARQFPNYSSELNVNALLLGDSALYLCASSPQTGSNEKLFFGSGTQLSVL.

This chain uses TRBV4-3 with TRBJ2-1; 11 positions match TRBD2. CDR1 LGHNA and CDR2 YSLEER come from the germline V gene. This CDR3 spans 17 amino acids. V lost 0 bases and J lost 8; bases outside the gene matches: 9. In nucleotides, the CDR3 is TGCGCCAGCAGCCAAGAATCGGCTAGCGGGAGGATGTATGAGCAGTTCTTC. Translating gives CASSQESASGRMYEQFF.

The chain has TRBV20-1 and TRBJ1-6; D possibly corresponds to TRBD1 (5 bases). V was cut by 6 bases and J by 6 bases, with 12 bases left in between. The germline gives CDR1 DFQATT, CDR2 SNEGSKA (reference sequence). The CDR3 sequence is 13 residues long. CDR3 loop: CSAPTAFNSPLHF. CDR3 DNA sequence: TGCAGTGCGCCGACAGCGTTTAATTCACCCCTCCACTTT.

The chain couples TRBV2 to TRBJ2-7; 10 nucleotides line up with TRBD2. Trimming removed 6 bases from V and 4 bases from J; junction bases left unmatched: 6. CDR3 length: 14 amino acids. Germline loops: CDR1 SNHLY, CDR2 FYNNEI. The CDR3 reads CASRVPSGSYEQYF. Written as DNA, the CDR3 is TGTGCCAGCAGAGTCCCTAGCGGGAGTTACGAGCAGTACTTC.

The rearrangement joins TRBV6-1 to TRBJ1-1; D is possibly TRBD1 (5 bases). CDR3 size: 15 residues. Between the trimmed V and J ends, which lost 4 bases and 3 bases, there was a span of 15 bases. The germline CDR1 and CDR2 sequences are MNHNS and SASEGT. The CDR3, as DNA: TGTGCCAGCAGTGTCCGACCGCGGGGGGACACTGAAGCTTTCTTT. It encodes CASSVRPRGDTEAFF.

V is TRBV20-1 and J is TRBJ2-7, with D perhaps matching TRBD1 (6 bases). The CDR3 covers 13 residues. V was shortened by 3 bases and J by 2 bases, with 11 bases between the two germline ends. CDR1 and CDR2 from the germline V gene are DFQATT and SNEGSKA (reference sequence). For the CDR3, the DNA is TGCAGTGCTAGCTACGGACAGACCTACGAGCAGTACTTC. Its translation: CSASYGQTYEQYF.

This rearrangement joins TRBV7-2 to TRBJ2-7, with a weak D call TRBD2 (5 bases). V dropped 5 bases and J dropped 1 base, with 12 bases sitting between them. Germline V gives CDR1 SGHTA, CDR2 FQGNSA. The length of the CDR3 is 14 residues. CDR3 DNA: TGTGCCAGCAGCACCCGCCGCGGGTCCTACGAGCAGTACTTC. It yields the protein CASSTRRGSYEQYF.

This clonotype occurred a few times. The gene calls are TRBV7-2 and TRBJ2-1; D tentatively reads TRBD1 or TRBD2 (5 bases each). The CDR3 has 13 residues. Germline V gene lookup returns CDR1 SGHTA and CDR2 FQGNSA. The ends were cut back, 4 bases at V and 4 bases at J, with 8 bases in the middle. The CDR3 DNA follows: TGTGCCAGCAGCTATGGGGGATACAATGAGCAGTTCTTC. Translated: CASSYGGYNEQFF. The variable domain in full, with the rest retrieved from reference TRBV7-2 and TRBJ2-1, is GAGVSQSPSNKVTEKGKDVELRCDPISGHTALYWYRQSLGQGLEFLIYFQGNSAPDKSGLPSDRFSAERTGGSVSTLTIQRTQQEDSAVYLCASSYGGYNEQFFGPGTRLTVL.

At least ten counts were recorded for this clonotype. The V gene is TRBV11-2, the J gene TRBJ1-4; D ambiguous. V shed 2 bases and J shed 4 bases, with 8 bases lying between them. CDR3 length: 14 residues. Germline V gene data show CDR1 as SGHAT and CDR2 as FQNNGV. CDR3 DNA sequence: TGTGCCAGCAGCTTACTAGCCAGTAATGAAAAACTGTTTTTT. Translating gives CASSLLASNEKLFF.

CDR3 DNA sequence: TGTGCCAGCTCACCTCAGCAACAGTTCTCCTACAATGAGCAGTTCTTC. Translation: CASSPQQQFSYNEQFF. J is TRBJ2-1 and V is TRBV18; D gene uncertain. Germline V gene sequence: CDR1 KGHSH, CDR2 LQKENI. This CDR3 has 16 amino acids. V dropped 3 bases and J dropped 0 bases, with 12 bases sitting between them.

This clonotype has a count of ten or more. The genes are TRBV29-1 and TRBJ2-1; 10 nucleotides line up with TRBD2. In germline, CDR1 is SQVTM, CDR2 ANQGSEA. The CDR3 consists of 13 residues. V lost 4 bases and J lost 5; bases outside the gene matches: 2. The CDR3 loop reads CSVGTSGNNEQFF. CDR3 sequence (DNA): TGCAGCGTTGGGACTAGCGGAAACAATGAGCAGTTCTTC.

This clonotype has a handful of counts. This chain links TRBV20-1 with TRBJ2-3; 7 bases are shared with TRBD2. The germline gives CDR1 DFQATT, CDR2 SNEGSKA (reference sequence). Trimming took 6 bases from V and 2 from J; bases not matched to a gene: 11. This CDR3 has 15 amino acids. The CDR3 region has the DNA TGCAGTGCCCGGGCCCAGCGGGATGACACAGATACGCAGTATTTT. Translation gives CSARAQRDDTDTQYF.

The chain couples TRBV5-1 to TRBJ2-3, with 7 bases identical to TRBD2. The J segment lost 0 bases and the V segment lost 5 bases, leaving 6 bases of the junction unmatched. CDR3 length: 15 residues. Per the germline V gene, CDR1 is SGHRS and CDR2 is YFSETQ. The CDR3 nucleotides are TGCGCCAGCAGTTCGGGACTACCGAGCACAGATACGCAGTATTTT. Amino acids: CASSSGLPSTDTQYF.

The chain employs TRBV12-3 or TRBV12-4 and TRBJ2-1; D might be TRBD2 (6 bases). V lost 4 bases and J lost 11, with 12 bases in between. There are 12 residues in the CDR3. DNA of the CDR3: TGTGCCAGCAGTTCGGGACTCGCGAAGCAGTTCTTC. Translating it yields CASSSGLAKQFF.

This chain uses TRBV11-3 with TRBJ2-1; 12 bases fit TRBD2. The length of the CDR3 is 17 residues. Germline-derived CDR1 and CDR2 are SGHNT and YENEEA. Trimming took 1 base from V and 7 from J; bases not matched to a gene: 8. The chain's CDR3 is CASSLVASGRAGNEQFF. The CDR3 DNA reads TGTGCCAGCAGCTTAGTGGCTAGCGGGAGGGCAGGTAATGAGCAGTTCTTC.

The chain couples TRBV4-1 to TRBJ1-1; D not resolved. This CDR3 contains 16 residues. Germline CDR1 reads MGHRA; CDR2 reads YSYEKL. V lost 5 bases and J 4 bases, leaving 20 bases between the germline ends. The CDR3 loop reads CASSALGEGGPTEAFF. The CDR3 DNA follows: TGCGCCAGCAGCGCCCTGGGCGAAGGCGGCCCCACTGAAGCTTTCTTT.

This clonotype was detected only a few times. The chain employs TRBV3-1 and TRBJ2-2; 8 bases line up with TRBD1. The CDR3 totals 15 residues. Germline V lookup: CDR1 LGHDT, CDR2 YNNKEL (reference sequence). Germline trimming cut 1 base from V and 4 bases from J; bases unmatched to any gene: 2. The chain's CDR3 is CASSQAGQGTGELFF. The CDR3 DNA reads TGTGCCAGCAGCCAAGCAGGACAGGGCACCGGGGAGCTGTTTTTT.

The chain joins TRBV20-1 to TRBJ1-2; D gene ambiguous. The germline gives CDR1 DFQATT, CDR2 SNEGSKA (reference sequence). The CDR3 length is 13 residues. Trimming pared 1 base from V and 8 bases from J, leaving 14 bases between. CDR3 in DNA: TGCAGTGCTAGAGCCGGTGAACTATCCGGCTACACCTTC. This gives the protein CSARAGELSGYTF.

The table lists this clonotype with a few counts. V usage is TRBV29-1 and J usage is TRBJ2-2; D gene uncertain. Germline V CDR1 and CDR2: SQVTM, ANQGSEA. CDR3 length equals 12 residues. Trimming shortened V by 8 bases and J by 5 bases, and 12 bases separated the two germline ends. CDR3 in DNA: TGCAGCTGCTCACAGCAGACCGGGGAGCTGTTTTTT. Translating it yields CSCSQQTGELFF.